The source of this TCR beta chain is a study of cytomegalovirus exposure and HLA in healthy donors. Study observations and caveats: Diagnosis of cytomegalovirus status made by the classifier reportedly showed high specificity and sensitivity.

Germline V lookup: CDR1 SGHTA, CDR2 FQGNSA. V lost 2 bases, J lost 3 bases, and 11 bases lay in between. The CDR3 consists of 15 residues. Points on this clone: Its antigen is not known.

The data were produced by immunoSEQ multiplex PCR, yet TCRdb's version contains in-frame clones alone and is incomplete. Counted here are 130,000 to 150,000 clones, roughly 89% occurring once; the ten biggest clones make up 4.5%. This sequence was found in a man in his late teens or twenties in good health and CMV-seropositive. This chain connects TRBV7-2 to TRBJ1-5; a weak D match, TRBD1 (5 bases). The specimen was PBMCs. The CDR3 sequence: CASSLQDKDNQPQHF. For the CDR3, the DNA is TGTGCCAGCAGCTTACAGGACAAAGACAATCAGCCCCAGCATTTT.